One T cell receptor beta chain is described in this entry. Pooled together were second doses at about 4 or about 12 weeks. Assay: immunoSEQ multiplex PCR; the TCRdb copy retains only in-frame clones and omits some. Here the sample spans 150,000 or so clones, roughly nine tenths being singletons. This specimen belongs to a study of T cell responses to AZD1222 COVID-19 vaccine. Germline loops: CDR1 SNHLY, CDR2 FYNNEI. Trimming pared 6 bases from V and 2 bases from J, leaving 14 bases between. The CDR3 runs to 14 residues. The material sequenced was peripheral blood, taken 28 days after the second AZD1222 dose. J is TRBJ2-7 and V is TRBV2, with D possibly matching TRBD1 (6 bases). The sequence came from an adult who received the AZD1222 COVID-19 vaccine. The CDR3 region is CASREQGTPYEQYF. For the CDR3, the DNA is TGTGCCAGCAGAGAACAGGGAACTCCCTACGAGCAGTACTTC. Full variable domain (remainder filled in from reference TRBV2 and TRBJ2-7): EPEVTQTPSHQVTQMGQEVILRCVPISNHLYFYWYRQILGQKVEFLVSFYNNEISEKSEIFDDQFSVERPDGSNFTLKIRSTKLEDSAMYFCASREQGTPYEQYFGPGTRLTVT.